This T cell receptor (beta chain) is from a study of blood T cell repertoires in COVID-19. Participants were aged about 18 to 89 years, lived in 20 to 30 US areas, and enrolled virtually. The recovered donors of Cohort 3 showed two negative PCRs, clearance, or symptom resolution. Produced via immunoSEQ multiplex PCR; TCRdb's table is partial and in-frame only. The table shows about 250,000 clones, with roughly 84% occurring only once. Germline assignment: CDR1 ENHRY and CDR2 SYGVKD. V shed 7 bases and J shed 1 base, with 11 bases lying between them. CDR3 length: 15 amino acids. This chain connects TRBV10-3 to TRBJ1-6; D ambiguous. This TCR was sampled from a man aged 50 to 59 who had recovered from COVID-19. Material for sequencing was PBMCs or T cells enriched from blood (not recorded which). The CDR3 region has the DNA TGTGCCATCAAGGCGGGCCGGTCCTATAATTCACCCCTCCACTTT. Translating gives CAIKAGRSYNSPLHF.